These 18 T cell receptor beta chains came from one sample sequenced in a study of shared clonotypes between healthy human individuals. Assay used: immunoSEQ multiplex PCR; TCRdb lists only in-frame clones, some missing. The data contain over 2,000,000 clones, approximately 92% of them singletons. CD45RO negativity and positive selection for CCR7 defined naive CD8 cells, a population that excluded terminally differentiated effector memory CD45RA+ cells. The sample comprised naive CD8+ T cells from PBMCs. Every receptor here comes from a man younger than 35 in good health. Some clones in this sample may be carry-over from other donors' samples.

Comment on this clone: This sample includes further DNA sequences coding for the same CDR3. The V call is TRBV6-1, the J call TRBJ1-1; D might be TRBD1 (6 bases). Germline values: CDR1 MNHNS, CDR2 SASEGT. Deletions cut 4 bases from V and 0 bases from J, with 9 bases between. The CDR3 length is 14 residues. Here the CDR3 DNA reads TGTGCCAGCAGTGCCGGGACATTGAACACTGAAGCTTTCTTT. It yields the protein CASSAGTLNTEAFF.

This rearrangement joins TRBV7-9 to TRBJ1-5; 9 nucleotides agree with TRBD1. Germline lookup yields CDR1 SEHNR and CDR2 FQNEAQ (reference sequence). The CDR3 is 14 residues long. V trimming: 5 bases; J trimming: 6 bases; junction bases outside the gene matches: 5. CDR3 sequence reads: CASSQTGGGQPQHF. The CDR3, as DNA: TGTGCCAGCAGCCAAACAGGGGGCGGTCAGCCCCAGCATTTT.

V and J are TRBV9 and TRBJ2-6, with 7 bases that match TRBD2. This CDR3 region has 17 residues. V gave up 4 bases and J gave up 3 bases; unmatched junction bases: 10. The germline V gene has CDR1 SGDLS and CDR2 YYNGEE. The CDR3 DNA reads TGTGCCAGCAGCCCTAGCGGAGCGCGGAATGGGGCCAACGTCCTGACTTTC. It encodes CASSPSGARNGANVLTF.

This clone was picked up one time. This sequence joins TRBV4-1 and TRBJ2-1, with a tentative D call TRBD2 (5 bases). Germline V CDR1 and CDR2: MGHRA, YSYEKL. With 4 bases removed from V and 2 bases from J, the gap between germline ends came to 18 bases. This CDR3 comprises 17 residues. The CDR3 bases are TGCGCCAGCAGCCCCTGGACGGGCGGGCGGACCTACAATGAGCAGTTCTTC. This translates into CASSPWTGGRTYNEQFF.

The J gene is TRBJ2-3, the V gene TRBV13, with D perhaps matching TRBD1 (6 bases). This CDR3 is 14 amino acids long. Trimming removed 5 bases from V and 7 bases from J, with 16 bases in between. Germline V gene data show CDR1 as PRHDT and CDR2 as FYEKMQ (reference sequence). CDR3 coding DNA: TGTGCCAGCAGCGCTCCTCACAGGGTGAATACGCAGTATTTT. It codes for CASSAPHRVNTQYF.

This sequence joins TRBV5-1 and TRBJ2-1, with 11 positions matching TRBD2. The CDR3 sequence is 15 residues long. Losses at the gene ends were 6 bases for V and 3 bases for J; bases not matched to a gene: 5. Germline V gene lookup returns CDR1 SGHRS and CDR2 YFSETQ. The CDR3 DNA is TGCGCCAGCATCGAGACTAGCGGGAACTACAATGAGCAGTTCTTC. It specifies CASIETSGNYNEQFF.

CDR3 in amino acids: CASSVSTNTGELFF. The CDR3 coding sequence is TGTGCCAGCAGCGTGTCGACCAACACCGGGGAGCTGTTTTTT. The chain links TRBV7-6 to TRBJ2-2, with D uncertain. Germline loops: CDR1 SGHVS, CDR2 FNYEAQ. This CDR3 has 14 amino acids. V was pared by 5 bases and J by 2 bases, with 9 bases between.

This chain joins TRBV15 and TRBJ2-1, with TRBD1 matching 7 bases. Germline V lookup: CDR1 LNHNV, CDR2 YYDKDF (reference sequence). V trimming: 3 bases; J trimming: 8 bases; junction bases outside the gene matches: 4. The CDR3 runs 13 residues. CDR3 bases: TGTGCCACCAGCAGCCCGACAGGGCATGAGCAGTTCTTC. Its protein is CATSSPTGHEQFF.

The chain recombines TRBV6-1 with TRBJ1-2; the match to TRBD1 covers 8 bases. With 6 bases clipped from V and 6 bases from J, the junction kept 9 bases outside the gene matches. The CDR3 sequence is 14 residues long. Germline V gene lookup returns CDR1 MNHNS and CDR2 SASEGT. CDR3 loop: CASRNQGALHGYTF. CDR3 DNA: TGTGCCAGCAGAAACCAGGGGGCCCTCCATGGCTACACCTTC.

The chain uses TRBV28 and TRBJ2-4; D is uncertain. Trimming removed 7 bases at V and 0 bases at J, with 10 bases between. Germline CDR1 MDHEN, CDR2 SYDVKM. The CDR3 consists of 14 residues. CDR3 amino acids: CASNFYLAKNIQYF. The CDR3 DNA reads as TGTGCCAGCAATTTCTACCTAGCCAAAAACATTCAGTACTTC.

The chain combines TRBV5-6 with TRBJ2-7; no firm D call. The CDR3 totals 13 residues. The V end was cut by 4 bases, the J end by 2 bases, with 10 bases between. In germline, CDR1 is SGHDT, CDR2 YYEEEE. The CDR3 spells CASSPSPPYEQYF. The CDR3 bases are TGTGCCAGCAGCCCCTCCCCCCCCTACGAGCAGTACTTC.

As for this clone: In the same sample, other DNA sequences code for this CDR3. CDR3 nucleotide sequence: TGCAGCGTGGAGACTAGCGGCTACAATGAGCAGTTCTTC. This gives the protein CSVETSGYNEQFF. This rearrangement joins TRBV29-1 to TRBJ2-1, with TRBD2 matching over 9 bases. Trimming cost V 6 bases and J 3 bases; bases outside gene matches: 3. The CDR3 runs 13 residues. Per the germline V gene, CDR1 is SQVTM and CDR2 is ANQGSEA.

This sequence joins TRBV11-2 and TRBJ2-5; 10 positions match TRBD2. The CDR3 loop spans 14 amino acids. Trimming took 4 bases from V and 5 from J; bases not matched to a gene: 4. Germline CDR1 reads SGHAT; CDR2 reads FQNNGV. The DNA for the CDR3 is TGTGCCAGCAGCTGGCTAGCGGGAGAGGAGACCCAGTACTTC. It translates to CASSWLAGEETQYF.

This chain joins TRBV19 and TRBJ1-1; D is possibly TRBD1 (6 bases). Deletions cut 2 bases from V and 0 bases from J, with 13 bases between. The CDR3 spans 16 residues. In germline, CDR1 is LNHDA, CDR2 SQIVND (reference sequence). CDR3 sequence (DNA): TGTGCCAGTAGTATAAACAACAGGGTCGTGAACACTGAAGCTTTCTTT. It encodes CASSINNRVVNTEAFF. Drawing the rest from reference TRBV19 and TRBJ1-1, the complete variable domain is DGGITQSPKYLFRKEGQNVTLSCEQNLNHDAMYWYRQDPGQGLRLIYYSQIVNDFQKGDIAEGYSVSREKKESFPLTVTSAQKNPTAFYLCASSINNRVVNTEAFFGQGTRLTVV.

The V gene is TRBV27, the J gene TRBJ2-7; D ambiguous. Germline values: CDR1 MNHEY, CDR2 SMNVEV (reference sequence). Trimming cost V 6 bases and J 1 base, with 10 bases left between them. The CDR3 runs to 13 residues. CDR3 bases: TGTGCCAGCAGAGCTTATTCGTCCTACGAGCAGTACTTC. This encodes CASRAYSSYEQYF.

Concerning this clone itself: The junction does not match germline at one end; this may be a read error. Other nucleotide sequences from this sample produce the same CDR3. This chain joins TRBV13 and TRBJ2-7, with 9 bases lining up with TRBD1. Germline V gene sequence: CDR1 PRHDT, CDR2 FYEKMQ (reference sequence). The CDR3 sequence is 14 residues long. The CDR3 region is CASSLTQGAYEQYF. CDR3 nucleotide sequence: TGTGCCAGCAGCTTAACACAGGGGGCTTACGAGCAGTACTTT.

The V gene is TRBV5-1, the J gene TRBJ2-7; possibly TRBD1 for D (5 bases). The CDR3 contains 14 residues. Looked up from germline, CDR1 is SGHRS and CDR2 is YFSETQ. V was trimmed by 1 base and J by 5 bases, leaving 13 bases between them. CDR3 sequence (DNA): TGCGCCAGCAGCTTGTGGCAGGGAACAAACGAGCAGTACTTC. It translates to CASSLWQGTNEQYF.

This chain joins TRBV2 and TRBJ2-3, with 7 bases matching TRBD1. Germline-derived CDR1 and CDR2 are SNHLY and FYNNEI. This CDR3 contains 15 residues. The V gene end was trimmed by 6 bases and the J gene end by 6 bases; junction bases not matched to a gene: 12. In DNA form, the CDR3 reads TGTGCCAGCAGCCCCGGGACCTCCAGGGGGGATACGCAGTATTTT. Its protein product is CASSPGTSRGDTQYF.